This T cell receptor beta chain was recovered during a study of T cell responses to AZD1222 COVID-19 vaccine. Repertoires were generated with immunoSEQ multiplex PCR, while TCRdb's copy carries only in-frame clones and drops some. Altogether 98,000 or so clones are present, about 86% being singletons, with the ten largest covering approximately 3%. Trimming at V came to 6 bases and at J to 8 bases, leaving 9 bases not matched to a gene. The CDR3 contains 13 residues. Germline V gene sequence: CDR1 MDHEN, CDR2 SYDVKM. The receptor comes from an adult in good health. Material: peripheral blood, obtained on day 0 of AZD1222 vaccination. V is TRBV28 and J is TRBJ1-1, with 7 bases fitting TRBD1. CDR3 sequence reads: CASREEWDREAFF. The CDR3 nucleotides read TGTGCCAGCAGAGAGGAATGGGACAGAGAAGCTTTCTTT.